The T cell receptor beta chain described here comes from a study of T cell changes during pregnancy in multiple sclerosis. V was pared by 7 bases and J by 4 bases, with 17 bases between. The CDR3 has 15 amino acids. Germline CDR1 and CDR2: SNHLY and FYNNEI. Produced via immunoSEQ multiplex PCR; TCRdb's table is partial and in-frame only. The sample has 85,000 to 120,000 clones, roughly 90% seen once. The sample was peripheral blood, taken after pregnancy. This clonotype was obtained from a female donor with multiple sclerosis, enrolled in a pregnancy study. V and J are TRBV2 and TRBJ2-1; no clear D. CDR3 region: CASNIPSKSYNEQFF. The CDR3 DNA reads TGTGCCAGCAACATCCCCTCCAAGTCATACAATGAGCAGTTCTTC.